The 24 T cell receptor beta chains reported below all come from one sample, sequenced in a study of breast tumors, draining lymph nodes, adjacent tissues (dated by TCRdb to 2016 to 2017). Receptor libraries were prepared by multiplex PCR. TCRdb shows the sequencer as Illumina HiSeq 2000. TCRdb trimmed the raw reads at Q25, called clones with MiXCR and kept productive beta chains. Every entry covers one CDR3 protein and lists the most common genes and DNA from its rows. The sample table holds about 25,000 distinct CDR3 sequences, of which about 24% were seen once. The top ten hold about 13% of the sample. Sequences were obtained from breast tumor tissue. These receptors originate from a female donor with breast cancer. Some clones in this sample may be carry-over from other donors' samples.

This clonotype was detected many times. This rearrangement joins TRBV29-1 to TRBJ1-5; 8 positions agree with TRBD1. Looked up from germline, CDR1 is SQVTM and CDR2 is ANQGSEA. CDR3 length: 13 amino acids. With 4 bases clipped from V and 1 base from J, the junction kept 0 bases outside the gene matches. The CDR3 is CSVGTGSNQPQHF. The CDR3 DNA reads as TGCAGCGTTGGGACAGGGAGCAATCAGCCCCAGCATTTT.

Ten or more counts support this clonotype. The CDR3 region is CASSQDWQRNQPQHF. In nucleotides, the CDR3 is TGTGCCAGCAGCCAAGATTGGCAGCGCAATCAGCCCCAGCATTTT. This rearrangement joins TRBV4-2 to TRBJ1-5; D gene ambiguous. The V gene lost 0 bases and the J gene lost 2 bases, with 8 bases spanning the gap. CDR3 length: 15 residues. Looked up from germline, CDR1 is LGHNA and CDR2 is YNFKEQ.

This clonotype came up many times. The chain uses TRBV20-1 and TRBJ2-3, with TRBD1 identical over 8 bases. This CDR3 comprises 15 residues. The germline V gene has CDR1 DFQATT and CDR2 SNEGSKA (reference sequence). V lost 8 bases, J lost 3 bases, and 13 bases stayed unmatched. CDR3 coding DNA: TGCAGTACAACCTCCGGGACAGGTGAAACAGATACGCAGTATTTT. Translation: CSTTSGTGETDTQYF.

This clonotype was seen ten or more times. The chain carries TRBV9 and TRBJ2-7, with 7 bases identical to TRBD2. CDR3 length: 13 amino acids. Per germline, CDR1 SGDLS and CDR2 YYNGEE. The V and J ends lost 2 bases and 2 bases, in that order; junction bases with no gene match: 1. DNA of the CDR3: TGTGCCAGCAGCGTCCGGGGGGCCTACGAGCAGTACTTC. Its protein is CASSVRGAYEQYF.

This clonotype was recorded at least ten times. The J gene is TRBJ2-1, the V gene TRBV12-5; the match to TRBD1 covers 7 bases. The ends lost 1 base at V and 10 bases at J; junction bases unmatched: 1. Germline V gives CDR1 LGHNT, CDR2 FRNRAP. The CDR3 has 12 amino acids. This CDR3 reads CASGLEGAEQFF. The DNA of the CDR3 is TGTGCTAGTGGTTTGGAGGGGGCAGAGCAGTTCTTC. Full variable domain (missing parts from reference TRBV12-5 and TRBJ2-1): DARVTQTPRHKVTEMGQEVTMRCQPILGHNTVFWYRQTMMQGLELLAYFRNRAPLDDSGMPKDRFSAEMPDATLATLKIQPSEPRDSAVYFCASGLEGAEQFFGPGTRLTVL.

This clonotype was recorded at least ten times. A read error may be the cause here, since a much bigger clone is one base away. No conserved phenylalanine or tryptophan ends this CDR3, so it is likely a read error. The chain carries TRBV2 and TRBJ2-7; D might be TRBD1 or TRBD2, each matching 6 bases. This CDR3 region has 14 residues. Germline loops: CDR1 SNHLY, CDR2 FYNNEI. V was cut by 3 bases and J by 7 bases, with 16 bases left in between. This chain's CDR3 is CASSDRGALNEQYL. In DNA, the CDR3 is TGTGCCAGCAGTGATAGGGGGGCACTTAATGAGCAGTACCTC.

This clonotype was found a few times. This could be a read error, since a much larger clone is one nucleotide away. J is TRBJ2-3 and V is TRBV5-6, with D unclear. The germline V and J ends were trimmed by 3 bases and 9 bases, with 23 bases remaining between them. The CDR3 has 16 amino acids. In germline, CDR1 is SGHDT, CDR2 YYEEEE. The DNA of the CDR3 is TGTGCCAGCAGCTCCCCGGGCCAATCGCAGCTCGGGACGCAGTATTTT. This gives the protein CASSSPGQSQLGTQYF.

Worth noting for this clonotype: This may stem from a read error, because a much larger clone lies one nucleotide away. The chain links TRBV5-4 to TRBJ1-2, with TRBD1 matching over 7 bases. Germline loops: CDR1 SGHNT, CDR2 YYREEE (reference sequence). This CDR3 region has 13 residues. Trimming cost V 4 bases and J 6 bases; bases outside gene matches: 6. The CDR3 loop is CASSLNRGDGYTF. The CDR3 nucleotides are TGTGCCAGCAGCCTCAACAGGGGCGATGGCTACACCTTC.

The J gene is TRBJ2-7, the V gene TRBV20-1; possibly TRBD1 for D (5 bases). The germline V gene has CDR1 DFQATT and CDR2 SNEGSKA (reference sequence). V was shortened by 0 bases and J by 2 bases, with 17 bases between the two germline ends. This CDR3 has 16 residues. The CDR3 bases are TGCAGTGCTAGAGATTTGTCAGGGTCTTTACCCTACGAGCAGTACTTC. This translates into CSARDLSGSLPYEQYF.

In its sample, this clonotype was seen many times. The V and J genes are TRBV19 and TRBJ2-7; no definite D call. The germline V and J ends were trimmed by 5 bases and 1 base, with 12 bases remaining between them. The germline gives CDR1 LNHDA, CDR2 SQIVND (reference sequence). This CDR3 comprises 14 residues. CDR3 sequence (DNA): TGTGCCAGTAGTGCTTCACAAGGATCCTACGAGCAGTACTTC. Residues: CASSASQGSYEQYF.

In this sample, this clonotype turned up many times. CDR3 amino acids: CASSSGTSGSYNEQFF. The CDR3 DNA follows: TGTGCCAGCAGCAGTGGGACTAGCGGCTCCTACAATGAGCAGTTCTTC. The chain couples TRBV7-8 to TRBJ2-1; 11 bases line up with TRBD2. Germline V gives CDR1 SGHVS, CDR2 FQNEAQ. J lost 0 bases, V lost 5 bases, and 3 bases had no gene match. The CDR3 is made up of 16 amino acids.

This clonotype was recorded at least ten times. The genes are TRBV10-1 and TRBJ2-1; D is ambiguous. CDR1 WNHNN and CDR2 SYGVQD come from the germline V gene (reference sequence). This CDR3 region has 13 residues. V shed 0 bases and J shed 9 bases, with 9 bases lying between them. The CDR3 DNA follows: TGCGCCAGCAGTGAGTCGGCTTGGGGTGAGCAGTTCTTC. It codes for CASSESAWGEQFF.

This clonotype was seen ten or more times. This CDR3 reads CASSGTDSNQPQHF. CDR3 bases: TGTGCCAGCAGTGGGACAGATAGCAATCAGCCCCAGCATTTT. This chain connects TRBV2 to TRBJ1-5; a weak D match, TRBD1 (6 bases). The V gene lost 4 bases and the J gene lost 0 bases, with 7 bases spanning the gap. This CDR3 is 14 amino acids long. Germline V lookup: CDR1 SNHLY, CDR2 FYNNEI.

This clonotype was found many times. The genes are TRBV20-1 and TRBJ2-3, with 10 bases identical to TRBD2. J lost 9 bases, V lost 7 bases, and 16 bases had no gene match. CDR1 and CDR2 (germline): DFQATT, SNEGSKA (reference sequence). This CDR3 contains 15 residues. CDR3 sequence (DNA): TGCAGTGGAACGACCGGGACTAGCGTGGCAGGGACGCAGTATTTT. It translates to CSGTTGTSVAGTQYF.

For this clonotype: The junction does not match germline at one end; this may be a read error. The V gene is TRBV3-1, the J gene TRBJ1-4; 9 nucleotides agree with TRBD1. Germline V gives CDR1 LGHDT, CDR2 YNNKEL (reference sequence). The CDR3 is 16 residues long. The CDR3 nucleotides are TGTGCCGGCAGCCAAGAGGGACAGGGAAATCGGAAAAAACTGTTTTTT. This gives the protein CAGSQEGQGNRKKLFF.

This clonotype has a count of ten or more. The chain has TRBV19 and TRBJ2-5; possible D gene TRBD1, 5 bases. CDR3 length: 13 residues. The germline V gene has CDR1 LNHDA and CDR2 SQIVND (reference sequence). V lost 4 bases and J lost 5, with 11 bases in between. The CDR3 here is CASSRSGQETQYF. The CDR3 nucleotides are TGTGCCAGTAGTAGGTCAGGGCAGGAGACCCAGTACTTC.

Comments on this clonotype: Just one base apart from a much larger clone, this may be a read error. V is TRBV3-1 and J is TRBJ2-1; 10 bases match TRBD2. Germline assignment: CDR1 LGHDT and CDR2 YNNKEL (reference sequence). The CDR3 sequence is 17 residues long. The V and J ends lost 0 bases and 5 bases, in that order; junction bases with no gene match: 7. For the CDR3, the DNA is TGTGCCAGCAGCCAAGAGAGGAGCGGGGGGGTACACAATGAGCAGTTCTTC. It codes for CASSQERSGGVHNEQFF.

The chain employs TRBV6-6 and TRBJ1-1; TRBD1 might be the D (5 bases). The CDR3 has 12 residues. Per the germline V gene, CDR1 is MNHNY and CDR2 is SVGAGI (reference sequence). Trimming removed 0 bases at V and 10 bases at J, with 9 bases between. CDR3: CASSYSGLGAFF. CDR3 coding DNA: TGTGCCAGCAGTTACTCGGGACTCGGAGCTTTCTTT.

This clonotype showed up many times. This rearrangement joins TRBV7-9 to TRBJ1-6; a weak D match, TRBD1 (5 bases). V was clipped by 5 bases and J by 4 bases, with 9 bases between them. The CDR3 consists of 14 residues. The germline V gene has CDR1 SEHNR and CDR2 FQNEAQ (reference sequence). CDR3 loop: CASSKDRYNSPLHF. CDR3 DNA sequence: TGTGCCAGCAGCAAAGACAGATATAATTCACCCCTCCACTTT.

The chain links TRBV5-5 to TRBJ2-5; D perhaps matches TRBD1 (5 bases). CDR3 length equals 14 residues. Between the trimmed V and J ends, which lost 3 bases and 3 bases, there was a span of 12 bases. CDR1 SGHKS and CDR2 YYEKEE come from the germline V gene (reference sequence). The CDR3 sequence: CASSSPQTEETQYF. CDR3 coding DNA: TGTGCCAGCAGCTCCCCACAGACAGAAGAGACCCAGTACTTC.

With regard to this clonotype: Possible read error: a much larger clone is one base away. The V and J genes are TRBV5-5 and TRBJ2-7; 14 nucleotides line up with TRBD2. This CDR3 region has 16 residues. Looked up from germline, CDR1 is SGHKS and CDR2 is YYEKEE (reference sequence). Trimming at V came to 3 bases and at J to 4 bases, leaving 6 bases not matched to a gene. CDR3 sequence reads: CASSSGLAGVGYEQYF. The DNA for the CDR3 is TGTGCCAGCAGCTCGGGACTAGCGGGAGTGGGGTACGAGCAGTACTTC.

This clonotype was detected many times. This chain uses TRBV9 with TRBJ2-1; 8 nucleotides align to TRBD2. CDR1 is SGDLS, CDR2 YYNGEE, per germline. The CDR3 has 15 amino acids. J gave up 6 bases and V 4 bases, and 9 bases lay outside the gene matches. The CDR3 spells CASSPSGSYANEQFF. As DNA, the CDR3 is TGTGCCAGCAGCCCAAGCGGGAGTTATGCCAATGAGCAGTTCTTC.

Many counts were recorded for this clonotype. The chain combines TRBV4-1 with TRBJ1-5, with 9 bases matching TRBD1. Germline V lookup: CDR1 MGHRA, CDR2 YSYEKL. Trimming at V came to 2 bases and at J to 3 bases, leaving 8 bases not matched to a gene. The CDR3 sequence is 17 residues long. The CDR3 here is CASSQLYRGPANQPQHF. CDR3 nucleotides: TGCGCCAGCAGCCAATTATACAGGGGGCCGGCCAATCAGCCCCAGCATTTT.

The chain carries TRBV2 and TRBJ2-5; D not resolved. Germline V CDR1 and CDR2: SNHLY, FYNNEI. The V end lost 6 bases, the J end lost 4 bases, and 9 bases lay between the germline ends. This CDR3 contains 12 residues. The CDR3 region is CASRASGETQYF. CDR3 in DNA: TGTGCCAGCAGGGCTAGTGGAGAGACCCAGTACTTC.